Listed here is a single T cell receptor (beta chain). Germline lookup yields CDR1 SGHTA and CDR2 FQGTGA. Losses at the gene ends were 5 bases for V and 5 bases for J; bases not matched to a gene: 5. The CDR3 extends over 15 amino acids. Using immunoSEQ multiplex PCR, the repertoire was profiled, and TCRdb retains in-frame clones only, with some absent. The table has about 50,000 clones, 92% seen once. The sample comes from a study of cytomegalovirus exposure and HLA in healthy donors. This rearrangement joins TRBV7-3 to TRBJ2-3, with 12 bases fitting TRBD2. This sequence was found in a man between 18 and 35 years old in good health and CMV-seronegative. Sequencing used PBMCs. The DNA for the CDR3 is TGTGCCAGCAGCGTACTAGCGGGAGGAATAGATACGCAGTATTTT. Its protein product is CASSVLAGGIDTQYF.